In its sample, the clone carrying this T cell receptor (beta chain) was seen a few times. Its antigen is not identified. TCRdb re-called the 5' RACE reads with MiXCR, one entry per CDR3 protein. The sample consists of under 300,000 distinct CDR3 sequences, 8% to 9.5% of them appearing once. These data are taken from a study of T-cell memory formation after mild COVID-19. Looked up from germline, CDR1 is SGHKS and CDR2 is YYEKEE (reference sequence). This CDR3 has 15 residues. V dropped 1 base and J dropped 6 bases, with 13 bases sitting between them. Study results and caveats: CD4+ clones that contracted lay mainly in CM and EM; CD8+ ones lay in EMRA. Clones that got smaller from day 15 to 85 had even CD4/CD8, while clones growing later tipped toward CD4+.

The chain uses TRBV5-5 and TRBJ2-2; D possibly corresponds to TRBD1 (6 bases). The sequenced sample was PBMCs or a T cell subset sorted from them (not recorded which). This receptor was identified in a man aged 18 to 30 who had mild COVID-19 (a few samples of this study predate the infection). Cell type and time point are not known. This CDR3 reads CASSLTGRGSGELFF. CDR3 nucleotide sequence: TGTGCCAGCAGCTTGACGGGCAGGGGATCCGGGGAGCTGTTTTTT. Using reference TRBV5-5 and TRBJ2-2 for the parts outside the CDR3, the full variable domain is DAGVTQSPTHLIKTRGQQVTLRCSPISGHKSVSWYQQVLGQGPQFIFQYYEKEERGRGNFPDRFSARQFPNYSSELNVNALLLGDSALYLCASSLTGRGSGELFFGEGSRLTVL.